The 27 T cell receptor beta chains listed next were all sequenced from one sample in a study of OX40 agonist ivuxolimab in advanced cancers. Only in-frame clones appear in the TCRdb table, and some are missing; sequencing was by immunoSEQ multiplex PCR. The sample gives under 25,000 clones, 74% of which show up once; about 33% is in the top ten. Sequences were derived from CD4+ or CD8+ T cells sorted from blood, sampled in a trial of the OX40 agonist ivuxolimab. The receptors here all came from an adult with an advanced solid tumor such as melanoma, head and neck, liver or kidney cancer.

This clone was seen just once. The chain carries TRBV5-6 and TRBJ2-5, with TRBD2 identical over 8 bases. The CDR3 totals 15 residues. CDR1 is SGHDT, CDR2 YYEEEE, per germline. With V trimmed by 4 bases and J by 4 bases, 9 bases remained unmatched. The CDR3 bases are TGTGCCAGCAGCCTGGGGACTAGACGGCGAGAGACCCAGTACTTC. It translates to CASSLGTRRRETQYF.

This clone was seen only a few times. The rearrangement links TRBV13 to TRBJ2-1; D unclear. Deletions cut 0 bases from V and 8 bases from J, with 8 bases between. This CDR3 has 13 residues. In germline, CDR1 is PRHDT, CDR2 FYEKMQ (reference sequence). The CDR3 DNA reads TGTGCCAGCAGCTTAGGCCTTGGGGATGAGCAGTTCTTC. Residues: CASSLGLGDEQFF.

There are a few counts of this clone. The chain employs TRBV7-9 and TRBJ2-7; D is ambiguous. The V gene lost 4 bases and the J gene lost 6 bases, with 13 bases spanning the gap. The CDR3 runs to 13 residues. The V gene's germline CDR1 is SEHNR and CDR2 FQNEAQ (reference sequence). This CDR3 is CASSSPHNVEQYF. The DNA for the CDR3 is TGTGCCAGCAGCTCTCCCCACAACGTCGAGCAGTACTTC. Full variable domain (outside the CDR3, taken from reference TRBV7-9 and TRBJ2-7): DTGVSQNPRHKITKRGQNVTFRCDPISEHNRLYWYRQTLGQGPEFLTYFQNEAQLEKSRLLSDRFSAERPKGSFSTLEIQRTEQGDSAMYLCASSSPHNVEQYFGPGTRLTVT.

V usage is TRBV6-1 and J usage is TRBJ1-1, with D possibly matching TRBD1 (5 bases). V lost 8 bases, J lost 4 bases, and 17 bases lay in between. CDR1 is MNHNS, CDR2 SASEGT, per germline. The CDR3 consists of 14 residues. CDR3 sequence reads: CASRFVGGPTEAFF. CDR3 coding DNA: TGTGCCAGCCGCTTTGTGGGGGGACCCACTGAAGCTTTCTTT.

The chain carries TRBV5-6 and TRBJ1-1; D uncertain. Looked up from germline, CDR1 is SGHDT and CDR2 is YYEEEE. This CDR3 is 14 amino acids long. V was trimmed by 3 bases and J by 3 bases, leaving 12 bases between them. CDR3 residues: CASSSEEMDTEAFF. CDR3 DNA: TGTGCCAGCAGCTCTGAGGAGATGGACACTGAAGCTTTCTTT.

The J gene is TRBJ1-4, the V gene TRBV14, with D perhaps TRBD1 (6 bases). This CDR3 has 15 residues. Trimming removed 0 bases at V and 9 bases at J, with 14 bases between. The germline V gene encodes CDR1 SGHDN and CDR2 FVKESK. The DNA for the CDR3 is TGTGCCAGCAGCCAAGAAGGGGGGCCGGGGAAAAAACTGTTTTTT. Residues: CASSQEGGPGKKLFF.

CDR3 coding DNA: TGTGCCAGCTCTCCGACTAGCGGGGGATACGAGCAGTACTTC. Residues: CASSPTSGGYEQYF. The chain combines TRBV28 with TRBJ2-7; 12 nucleotides agree with TRBD2. V lost 8 bases and J lost 4; bases outside the gene matches: 6. CDR1 and CDR2 (germline): MDHEN, SYDVKM. The CDR3 length is 14 residues. Complete variable domain (other parts from reference TRBV28 and TRBJ2-7): DVKVTQSSRYLVKRTGEKVFLECVQDMDHENMFWYRQDPGLGLRLIYFSYDVKMKEKGDIPEGYSVSREKKERFSLILESASTNQTSMYLCASSPTSGGYEQYFGPGTRLTVT.

The CDR3 region is CASNGGASDEKLFF. In DNA, the CDR3 is TGCGCCAGCAACGGGGGGGCGTCAGATGAAAAACTGTTTTTT. This chain joins TRBV10-2 and TRBJ1-4; perhaps TRBD1 as D (6 bases). Germline V gives CDR1 WSHSY, CDR2 SAAADI. V lost 7 bases to trimming and J lost 6 bases, with 15 bases between them. The CDR3 extends over 14 amino acids.

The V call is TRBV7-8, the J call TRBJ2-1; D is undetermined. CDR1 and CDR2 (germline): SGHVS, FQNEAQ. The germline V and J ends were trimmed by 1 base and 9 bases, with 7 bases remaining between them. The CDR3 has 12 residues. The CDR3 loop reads CASSLGALEQFF. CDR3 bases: TGTGCCAGCAGCTTAGGGGCACTTGAGCAGTTCTTC.

This CDR3 is CASSPGTGLYGYTF. In nucleotides, the CDR3 is TGTGCCAGCAGCCCTGGGACAGGATTATATGGCTACACCTTC. The chain combines TRBV5-6 with TRBJ1-2; 8 bases match TRBD1. The germline V gene encodes CDR1 SGHDT and CDR2 YYEEEE. The CDR3 runs 14 residues. Trimming at V came to 4 bases and at J to 5 bases, leaving 7 bases not matched to a gene.

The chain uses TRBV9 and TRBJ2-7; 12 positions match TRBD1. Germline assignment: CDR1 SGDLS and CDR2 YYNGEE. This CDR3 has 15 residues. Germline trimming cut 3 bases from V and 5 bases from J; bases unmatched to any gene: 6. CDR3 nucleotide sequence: TGTGCCAGCAGCGCATCCGGGACAGGGGGCAACGAGCAGTACTTC. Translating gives CASSASGTGGNEQYF.

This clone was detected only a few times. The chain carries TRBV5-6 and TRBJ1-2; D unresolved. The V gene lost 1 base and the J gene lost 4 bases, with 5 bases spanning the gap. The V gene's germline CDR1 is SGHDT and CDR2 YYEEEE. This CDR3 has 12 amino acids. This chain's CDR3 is CASSLRTYGYTF. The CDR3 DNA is TGTGCCAGCAGCTTGCGGACCTATGGCTACACCTTC.

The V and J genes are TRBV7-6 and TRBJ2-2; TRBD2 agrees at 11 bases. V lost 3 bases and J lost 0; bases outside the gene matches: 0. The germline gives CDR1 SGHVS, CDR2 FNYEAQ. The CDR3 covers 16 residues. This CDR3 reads CASSLGLAANTGELFF. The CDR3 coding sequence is TGTGCCAGCAGCTTGGGACTAGCGGCGAACACCGGGGAGCTGTTTTTT.

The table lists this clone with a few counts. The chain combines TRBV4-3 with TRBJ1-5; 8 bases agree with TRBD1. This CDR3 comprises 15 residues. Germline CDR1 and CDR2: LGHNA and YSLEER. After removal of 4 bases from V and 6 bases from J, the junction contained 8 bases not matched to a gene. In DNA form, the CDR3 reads TGCGCCAGCAGCCCGGACAGGGAGCCGTCTCAGCCCCAGCATTTT. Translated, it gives CASSPDREPSQPQHF.

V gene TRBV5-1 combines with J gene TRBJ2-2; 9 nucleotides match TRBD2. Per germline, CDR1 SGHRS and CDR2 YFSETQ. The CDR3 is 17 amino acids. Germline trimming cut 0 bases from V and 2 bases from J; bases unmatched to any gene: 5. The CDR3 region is CASSLVPSGTNTGELFF. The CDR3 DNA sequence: TGCGCCAGCAGCTTGGTCCCTAGCGGGACCAACACCGGGGAGCTGTTTTTT.

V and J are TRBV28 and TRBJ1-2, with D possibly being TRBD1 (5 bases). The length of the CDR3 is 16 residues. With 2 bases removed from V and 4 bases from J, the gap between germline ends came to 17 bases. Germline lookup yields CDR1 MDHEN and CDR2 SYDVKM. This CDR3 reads CASSLGRPMGLYGYTF. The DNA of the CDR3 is TGTGCCAGCAGTTTAGGCAGGCCTATGGGGCTCTATGGCTACACCTTC.

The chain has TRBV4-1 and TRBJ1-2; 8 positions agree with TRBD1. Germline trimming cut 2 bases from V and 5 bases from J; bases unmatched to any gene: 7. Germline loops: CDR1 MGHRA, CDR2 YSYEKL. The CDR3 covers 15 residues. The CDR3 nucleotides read TGCGCCAGCAGCCAAATACAGGGGGGGCTATATGGCTACACCTTC. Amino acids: CASSQIQGGLYGYTF.

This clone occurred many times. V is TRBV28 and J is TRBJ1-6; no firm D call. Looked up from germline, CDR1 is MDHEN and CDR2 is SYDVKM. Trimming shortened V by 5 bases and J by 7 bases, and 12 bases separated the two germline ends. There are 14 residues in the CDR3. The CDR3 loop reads CASSHASQNSPLHF. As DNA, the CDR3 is TGTGCCAGCAGTCACGCCAGTCAGAATTCACCCCTCCACTTT.

The CDR3 protein is CASSPKGGNGGGYTF. CDR3 bases: TGTGCCAGCAGCCCTAAAGGTGGTAACGGAGGGGGCTACACCTTC. This rearrangement joins TRBV21-1 to TRBJ1-2. TRBV21-1 is designated a pseudogene. The length of the CDR3 is 15 residues.

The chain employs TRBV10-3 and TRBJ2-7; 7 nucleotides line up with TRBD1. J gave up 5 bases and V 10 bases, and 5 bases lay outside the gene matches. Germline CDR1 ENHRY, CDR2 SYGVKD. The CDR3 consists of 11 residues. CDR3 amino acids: CATRQGHEQYF. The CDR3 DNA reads TGTGCCACCAGACAGGGCCACGAGCAGTACTTC.

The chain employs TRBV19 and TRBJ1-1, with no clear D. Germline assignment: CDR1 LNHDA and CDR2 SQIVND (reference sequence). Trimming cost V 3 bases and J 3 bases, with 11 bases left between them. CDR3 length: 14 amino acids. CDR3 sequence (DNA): TGTGCCAGTAGTATCGTAATAGGCGACACTGAAGCTTTCTTT. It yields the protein CASSIVIGDTEAFF.

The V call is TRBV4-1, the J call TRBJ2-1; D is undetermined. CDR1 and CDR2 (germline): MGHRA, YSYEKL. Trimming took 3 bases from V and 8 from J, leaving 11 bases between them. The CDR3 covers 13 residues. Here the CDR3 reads CASSQTPAYEQFF. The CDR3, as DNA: TGCGCCAGCAGCCAGACGCCCGCCTATGAGCAGTTCTTC.

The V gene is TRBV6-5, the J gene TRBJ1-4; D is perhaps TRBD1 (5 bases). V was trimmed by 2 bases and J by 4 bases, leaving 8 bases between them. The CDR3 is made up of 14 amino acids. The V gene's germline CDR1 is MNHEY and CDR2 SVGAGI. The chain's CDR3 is CASSYRDYNEKLFF. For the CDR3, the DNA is TGTGCCAGCAGTTACCGGGACTATAATGAAAAACTGTTTTTT.

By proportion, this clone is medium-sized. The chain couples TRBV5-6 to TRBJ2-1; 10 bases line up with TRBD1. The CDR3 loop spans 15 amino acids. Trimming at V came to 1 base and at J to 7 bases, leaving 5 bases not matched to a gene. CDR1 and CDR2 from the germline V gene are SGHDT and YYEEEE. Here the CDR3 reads CASSLLTGGRNEQFF. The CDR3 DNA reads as TGTGCCAGCAGCTTGCTGACAGGGGGCAGAAATGAGCAGTTCTTC.

This CDR3 is CASSATLAGEQYF. Written as DNA, the CDR3 is TGTGCCAGCAGCGCAACCCTAGCGGGAGAGCAGTACTTC. V usage is TRBV13 and J usage is TRBJ2-7, with TRBD2 matching 9 bases. V lost 5 bases and J lost 7; bases outside the gene matches: 6. The CDR3 is 13 amino acids. The V gene's germline CDR1 is PRHDT and CDR2 FYEKMQ (reference sequence).

Here the CDR3 reads CASSQGRSWGFGNTEAFF. In DNA, the CDR3 is TGCGCCAGCAGCCAGGGTAGGAGTTGGGGGTTTGGTAACACTGAAGCTTTCTTT. The gene calls are TRBV4-1 and TRBJ1-1; tentatively, D is TRBD1 (5 bases). CDR1 and CDR2 from the germline V gene are MGHRA and YSYEKL. The CDR3 has 18 residues. Trimming took 3 bases from V and 2 from J, leaving 22 bases between them.

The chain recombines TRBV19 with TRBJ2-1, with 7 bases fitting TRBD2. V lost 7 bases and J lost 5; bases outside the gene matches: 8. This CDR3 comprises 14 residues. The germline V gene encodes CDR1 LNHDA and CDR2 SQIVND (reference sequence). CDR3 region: CASTEGAGNNEQFF. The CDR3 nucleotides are TGTGCCAGTACGGAGGGAGCGGGGAACAATGAGCAGTTCTTC.